This TCR beta chain comes out of a study of monozygotic twins with inflammatory bowel disease. The UMIs carried a 6-nucleotide sample barcode, and they were added by template switching. TCRdb re-called the 5' RACE reads; one entry per CDR3 protein, DNA not given. The repertoire shows just over 300,000 distinct CDR3 sequences; the top ten hold 5.6%. Whole blood, unsorted for T cells, was the source of total RNA. This CDR3 spans 14 amino acids. CDR1 and CDR2 (germline): LNHDA, SQIVND (reference sequence). The sample comprised blood. The clonotype was recovered from a human donor with ulcerative colitis or Crohn's disease, or a healthy co-twin of an affected twin (not recorded which). V is TRBV19 and J is TRBJ2-7; TCRdb outputs TRBD2, but without DNA this stays unchecked. The CDR3 here is CASSILAGHYEQYF.